This TCR beta chain appears in the sequencing data of a study of technical replicates of blood from a few donors. Trimming stripped 5 bases from V and 3 bases from J, with 13 bases between. The CDR3 covers 13 residues. The germline gives CDR1 SQVTM, CDR2 ANQGSEA. The repertoire was sequenced with immunoSEQ multiplex PCR; TCRdb's copy has only in-frame clones and lacks some. The repertoire holds approximately 68,000 clones, 95% to 97% seen once, with 0.25% to 0.35% in the top ten. The rearrangement joins TRBV29-1 to TRBJ1-1; TRBD1 is a possible D gene (5 bases). This sequence was found in a human donor in good health. Sequencing was performed on T cells isolated from PBMCs. This CDR3 reads CSVLLWGDTEAFF. The CDR3 region has the DNA TGCAGCGTTTTGCTGTGGGGGGACACTGAAGCTTTCTTT. Using reference TRBV29-1 and TRBJ1-1 for the parts outside the CDR3, the full variable domain is SAVISQKPSRDICQRGTSLTIQCQVDSQVTMMFWYRQQPGQSLTLIATANQGSEATYESGFVIDKFPISRPNLTFSTLTVSNMSPEDSSIYLCSVLLWGDTEAFFGQGTRLTVV.